Listed here are 24 T cell receptor beta chains from one sample, sequenced in a study of T cell repertoires in cytomegalovirus infection. TCRdb processed the reads anew with MiXCR; each CDR3 protein has one entry. Of about 160,000 distinct CDR3 sequences in the sample, about 22% were seen once. These receptors' targets are unknown. This sample comprised CD8+ T cells from cultured PBMCs, obtained from culture after CMV antigen stimulation. The source of these receptors is a human donor in good health (CMV status not recorded). Some clones in this sample may be carry-over from other donors' samples.

This clonotype has a handful of counts. J is TRBJ2-7 and V is TRBV28; tentatively, D is TRBD2 (6 bases). V lost 6 bases and J lost 0, with 15 bases in between. This CDR3 comprises 15 residues. Germline lookup yields CDR1 MDHEN and CDR2 SYDVKM. CDR3 nucleotide sequence: TGTGCCAGCAGGTCCGGGACTTACTACTCCTACGAGCAGTACTTC. This encodes CASRSGTYYSYEQYF.

This clonotype was counted between two and nine times. This chain uses TRBV6-1 with TRBJ2-5; perhaps TRBD1 as D (5 bases). Germline V gene sequence: CDR1 MNHNS, CDR2 SASEGT. The CDR3 covers 14 residues. V dropped 8 bases and J dropped 1 base, with 14 bases sitting between them. The CDR3 spells CASLTRTTQETQYF. The DNA for the CDR3 is TGTGCCAGCCTCACCCGGACAACCCAAGAGACCCAGTACTTC.

This clonotype was observed a few times. The V call is TRBV20-1, the J call TRBJ1-6, with D hard to call. The CDR3 runs 17 residues. Between the trimmed V and J ends, which lost 0 bases and 0 bases, there was a span of 12 bases. Per germline, CDR1 DFQATT and CDR2 SNEGSKA (reference sequence). The CDR3 protein is CSARDFGRNSYNSPLHF. CDR3 in DNA: TGCAGTGCTAGAGATTTTGGCAGAAACTCCTATAATTCACCCCTCCACTTT.

The rearrangement uses TRBV7-8 and TRBJ1-4; a possible D gene is TRBD1 (6 bases). Germline loops: CDR1 SGHVS, CDR2 FQNEAQ. The CDR3 extends over 16 amino acids. Trimming removed 5 bases at V and 1 base at J, with 14 bases between. CDR3 sequence (DNA): TGTGCCAGCAGCAATTACTGGGACAAAACTAATGAAAAACTGTTTTTT. Translation: CASSNYWDKTNEKLFF.

This clonotype occurred a few times. This rearrangement joins TRBV7-2 to TRBJ2-1, with D maybe TRBD2 (7 bases). The CDR3 runs 12 residues. V was clipped by 5 bases and J by 10 bases, with 12 bases between them. Germline V gene lookup returns CDR1 SGHTA and CDR2 FQGNSA. The CDR3 here is CASSPWGGEQFF. For the CDR3, the DNA is TGTGCCAGCAGCCCGTGGGGGGGCGAGCAGTTCTTC.

This clonotype was counted between two and nine times. V usage is TRBV12-3 or TRBV12-4 and J usage is TRBJ2-1; perhaps TRBD2 as D (6 bases). The V gene lost 3 bases and the J gene lost 9 bases, with 12 bases spanning the gap. The CDR3 extends over 13 amino acids. This chain's CDR3 is CASSFGKAGEQFF. In DNA form, the CDR3 reads TGTGCCAGCAGTTTCGGGAAAGCGGGTGAGCAGTTCTTC.

The chain links TRBV6-6 to TRBJ1-5; D unclear. Germline CDR1 MNHNY, CDR2 SVGAGI (reference sequence). Trimming left V 0 bases short and J 2 bases short, with 5 bases between. CDR3 length equals 14 residues. The CDR3: CASSYSIGNQPQHF. The CDR3 coding sequence is TGTGCCAGCAGTTACTCGATCGGCAATCAGCCCCAGCATTTT.

The rearrangement joins TRBV7-2 to TRBJ1-5; D is undetermined. Germline V gene lookup returns CDR1 SGHTA and CDR2 FQGNSA. The CDR3 has 17 amino acids. V was clipped by 0 bases and J by 0 bases, with 12 bases between them. Here the CDR3 reads CASSLAPSLYSNQPQHF. The CDR3 DNA follows: TGTGCCAGCAGCTTAGCCCCGAGCCTATATAGCAATCAGCCCCAGCATTTT.

The chain is built from TRBV7-6 and TRBJ2-3, with 8 bases matching TRBD2. The trim removed 2 bases at V and 1 base at J, leaving 2 bases unmatched. CDR1 is SGHVS and CDR2 is FNYEAQ in the germline V gene. The CDR3 contains 15 residues. The CDR3 loop is CASSLKGLGTDTQYF. The CDR3 nucleotides are TGTGCCAGCAGCTTAAAGGGACTAGGCACAGATACGCAGTATTTT.

The rearrangement links TRBV7-2 to TRBJ1-3; D remains unclear. This CDR3 is 15 amino acids long. Germline V gene lookup returns CDR1 SGHTA and CDR2 FQGNSA. Trimming removed 2 bases at V and 2 bases at J, with 10 bases between. The CDR3 DNA reads TGTGCCAGCAGCTTATATCCGGACCCTGGAAACACCATATATTTT. It translates to CASSLYPDPGNTIYF.

This clonotype occurred many times. The chain uses TRBV7-8 and TRBJ1-1, with TRBD1 identical over 7 bases. Germline CDR1 is SGHVS and CDR2 is FQNEAQ. The CDR3 has 18 amino acids. With V trimmed by 1 base and J by 0 bases, 11 bases remained unmatched. CDR3 sequence: CASSLGGRGRGMNTEAFF. CDR3 coding DNA: TGTGCCAGCAGCTTAGGAGGGAGGGGGCGAGGGATGAACACTGAAGCTTTCTTT.

This rearrangement joins TRBV7-6 to TRBJ2-7; 12 nucleotides line up with TRBD2. Germline loops: CDR1 SGHVS, CDR2 FNYEAQ. V lost 5 bases and J lost 1; bases outside the gene matches: 12. The CDR3 contains 18 residues. The CDR3 region has the DNA TGTGCCAGCAGCCCCCAGCTAGCGGGGGGGCCTGGGTCCTACGAGCAGTACTTC. Translated: CASSPQLAGGPGSYEQYF.

The chain recombines TRBV7-2 with TRBJ2-1; no definite D call. The V end lost 1 base, the J end lost 0 bases, and 10 bases lay between the germline ends. Germline V gene lookup returns CDR1 SGHTA and CDR2 FQGNSA. The CDR3 has 16 amino acids. The CDR3 loop reads CASSLVLGSSYNEQFF. The CDR3 DNA reads TGTGCCAGCAGCTTAGTACTTGGTAGCTCCTACAATGAGCAGTTCTTC.

J is TRBJ2-7 and V is TRBV6-5, with D unclear. CDR3 length: 15 amino acids. The germline V and J ends were trimmed by 0 bases and 5 bases, with 14 bases remaining between them. The V gene's germline CDR1 is MNHEY and CDR2 SVGAGI. CDR3: CASSYSSAGPNEQYF. In DNA form, the CDR3 reads TGTGCCAGCAGTTACTCCTCGGCCGGGCCTAACGAGCAGTACTTC.

This clonotype was observed a handful of times. This rearrangement joins TRBV7-8 to TRBJ2-2; TRBD1 agrees at 7 bases. CDR1 SGHVS and CDR2 FQNEAQ come from the germline V gene. The CDR3 is made up of 14 amino acids. V dropped 4 bases and J dropped 7; count of bases not matched to a gene: 6. This chain's CDR3 is CASSYKQGNGELFF. DNA of the CDR3: TGTGCCAGCAGCTACAAACAGGGGAACGGGGAGCTGTTTTTT. Filled out from reference TRBV7-8 and TRBJ2-2, the complete variable domain reads GAGVSQSPRYKVAKRGQDVALRCDPISGHVSLFWYQQALGQGPEFLTYFQNEAQLDKSGLPSDRFFAERPEGSVSTLKIQRTQQEDSAVYLCASSYKQGNGELFFGEGSRLTVL.

This chain connects TRBV7-8 to TRBJ2-7, with D possibly matching TRBD1 (6 bases). The CDR3 consists of 18 residues. V shed 2 bases and J shed 2 bases, with 22 bases lying between them. CDR1 and CDR2 from the germline V gene are SGHVS and FQNEAQ. CDR3 region: CASSLSPGVDPRAYEQYF. CDR3 nucleotides: TGTGCCAGCAGCTTATCCCCAGGGGTGGATCCGAGGGCCTACGAGCAGTACTTC.

The rearrangement uses TRBV2 and TRBJ2-3; D may be TRBD1 (6 bases). CDR1 and CDR2 (germline): SNHLY, FYNNEI. V was cut by 4 bases and J by 0 bases, with 11 bases left in between. The CDR3 is 15 residues long. CDR3: CASSATGLSTDTQYF. The CDR3 DNA reads TGTGCCAGCAGTGCGACAGGCCTCAGCACAGATACGCAGTATTTT.

The rearrangement links TRBV7-2 to TRBJ1-1, with D maybe TRBD1 (6 bases). This CDR3 has 13 amino acids. V lost 8 bases to trimming and J lost 4 bases, with 14 bases between them. Germline V gives CDR1 SGHTA, CDR2 FQGNSA. DNA for the CDR3: TGTGCCAGCGCGATTACGGGGGCCACTGAAGCTTTCTTT. Translated: CASAITGATEAFF.

This clonotype was seen a handful of times. The genes are TRBV18 and TRBJ2-1, with 9 bases aligning to TRBD2. After removal of 3 bases from V and 0 bases from J, the junction contained 15 bases not matched to a gene. This CDR3 has 20 residues. Germline CDR1 reads KGHSH; CDR2 reads LQKENI. The CDR3 nucleotides are TGTGCCAGCTCACCGGCGAGCGGGGGGCCTCTGGAGCCCTCCTACAATGAGCAGTTCTTC. Encoded protein: CASSPASGGPLEPSYNEQFF.

The V gene is TRBV7-9, the J gene TRBJ2-5, with 10 positions matching TRBD2. CDR3 size: 17 residues. Germline CDR1 and CDR2: SEHNR and FQNEAQ (reference sequence). With V trimmed by 4 bases and J by 5 bases, 13 bases remained unmatched. This chain's CDR3 is CASSSTGLAEIVETQYF. CDR3 in DNA: TGTGCCAGCAGCTCGACTGGACTAGCGGAGATTGTGGAGACCCAGTACTTC.

This chain joins TRBV11-3 and TRBJ2-1; the D gene is possibly TRBD2 (6 bases). Germline-derived CDR1 and CDR2 are SGHNT and YENEEA. V was clipped by 5 bases and J by 5 bases, with 28 bases between them. This CDR3 comprises 19 residues. The CDR3: CASSLTTTSPFSPNNEQFF. CDR3 nucleotides: TGTGCCAGCAGCCTCACCACGACTAGTCCCTTTTCGCCAAACAATGAGCAGTTCTTC. Looking up the rest from reference TRBV11-3 and TRBJ2-1 gives the full variable domain: EAGVVQSPRYKIIEKKQPVAFWCNPISGHNTLYWYLQNLGQGPELLIRYENEEAVDDSQLPKDRFSAERLKGVDSTLKIQPAELGDSAVYLCASSLTTTSPFSPNNEQFFGPGTRLTVL.

The chain couples TRBV20-1 to TRBJ2-3; 14 positions agree with TRBD2. With V trimmed by 6 bases and J by 6 bases, 20 bases remained unmatched. The CDR3 spans 19 residues. The germline V gene has CDR1 DFQATT and CDR2 SNEGSKA (reference sequence). The CDR3 region has the DNA TGCAGTGCCCCTCTGTCGGGACTAGCGGGGGTGACGAGATTGGATACGCAGTATTTT. Protein product: CSAPLSGLAGVTRLDTQYF.

The V and J genes are TRBV19 and TRBJ1-1, with 9 bases identical to TRBD1. The CDR3 is 17 amino acids. CDR1 LNHDA and CDR2 SQIVND come from the germline V gene (reference sequence). Trimming took 4 bases from V and 0 from J; bases not matched to a gene: 9. For the CDR3, the DNA is TGTGCCAGTAGTACGGGACAGGGCCACCTTATGAACACTGAAGCTTTCTTT. Protein: CASSTGQGHLMNTEAFF.

This clonotype occurred a few times. A junction end diverges from the germline sequence, so it may reflect a read error. The genes are TRBV7-8 and TRBJ1-4; possibly TRBD1 for D (6 bases). The CDR3 has 16 amino acids. CDR1 and CDR2 from the germline V gene are SGHVS and FQNEAQ. This chain's CDR3 is CDSSLSTTGLNEKLFF. The CDR3 DNA reads as TGTGACAGCAGCTTATCAACGACAGGCTTGAATGAAAAACTGTTTTTT.